These 32 T cell receptor beta chains were sequenced from one sample in a study of CD8+ T cells in alopecia areata. RNA was isolated and reverse transcribed to cDNA, the sequencing template. Only in-frame clones appear in the TCRdb table, and some are missing; sequencing was by immunoSEQ multiplex PCR. The table has some 45,000 clones, more than 90% seen once. Specified treatment: oral pan-JAK inhibitor, 5-10 mg twice daily. This sample comprised CD8+ T cells sorted from blood, obtained at week 24, from a patient treated with tofacitinib. The receptors shown here come from a human donor with alopecia areata.

The gene calls are TRBV4-3 and TRBJ2-7, with D perhaps matching TRBD1 (5 bases). This CDR3 region has 12 residues. CDR1 is LGHNA, CDR2 YSLEER, per germline. V lost 4 bases to trimming and J lost 5 bases, with 9 bases between them. This chain's CDR3 is CASSPGSHEQYF. Here the CDR3 DNA reads TGCGCCAGCAGCCCAGGGTCCCACGAGCAGTACTTC.

The V call is TRBV29-1, the J call TRBJ2-2; TRBD2 might be the D (6 bases). Germline loops: CDR1 SQVTM, CDR2 ANQGSEA. This CDR3 region has 17 residues. Between the trimmed V and J ends, which lost 1 base and 4 bases, there was a span of 19 bases. The CDR3 region has the DNA TGCAGCGTTGAAGGGCTGGGCGGGGAAGTGAGCACCGGGGAGCTGTTTTTT. This translates into CSVEGLGGEVSTGELFF.

The genes are TRBV5-8 and TRBJ2-1; D is unclear. V lost 0 bases, J lost 4 bases, and 14 bases lay in between. CDR3 length: 16 residues. From germline, CDR1 is SGHTS and CDR2 YDEGEE. CDR3 in amino acids: CASSLVEIGWYNEQFF. CDR3 DNA: TGTGCCAGCAGCTTGGTTGAAATCGGATGGTACAATGAGCAGTTCTTC.

The DNA of the CDR3 is TGCAGCCTCCGTAGGGAGGGCGGGGAGCTGTTTTTT. Its protein product is CSLRREGGELFF. The V gene is TRBV29-1, the J gene TRBJ2-2; 7 bases are a match to TRBD2. After removal of 8 bases from V and 7 bases from J, the junction contained 7 bases not matched to a gene. The CDR3 runs to 12 residues. Germline V gene lookup returns CDR1 SQVTM and CDR2 ANQGSEA.

This clone was counted only a few times. The V call is TRBV29-1, the J call TRBJ2-7; possible D gene TRBD1, 6 bases. The CDR3 has 14 residues. Germline assignment: CDR1 SQVTM and CDR2 ANQGSEA. Trimming took off 4 bases at V and 4 bases at J, with 17 bases between the two ends. The CDR3 sequence: CSVVSRTERYEQYF. CDR3 DNA sequence: TGCAGCGTTGTTTCCCGGACAGAAAGGTACGAGCAGTACTTC.

This chain connects TRBV7-9 to TRBJ2-1, with 12 bases lining up with TRBD2. Germline loops: CDR1 SEHNR, CDR2 FQNEAQ (reference sequence). V shed 2 bases, J shed 5 bases, and the junction held 4 bases outside the gene matches. This CDR3 has 16 amino acids. The CDR3 coding sequence is TGTGCCAGCAGCTTATCTAGCGGGGGGGCGGACAATGAGCAGTTCTTC. Its protein is CASSLSSGGADNEQFF.

V and J are TRBV27 and TRBJ2-2; either TRBD1 or TRBD2 may fit D (5 bases each). The CDR3 is 20 amino acids. V gave up 6 bases and J gave up 3 bases, with 29 bases separating them. CDR1 and CDR2 from the germline V gene are MNHEY and SMNVEV (reference sequence). The CDR3 loop is CASSDLVPGPRYDDTGELFF. In DNA, the CDR3 is TGTGCCAGCAGCGATCTAGTACCGGGACCCAGATATGATGACACCGGGGAGCTGTTTTTT.

This clone was found once. The V call is TRBV7-8, the J call TRBJ2-7; D uncertain. Germline V lookup: CDR1 SGHVS, CDR2 FQNEAQ. V dropped 1 base and J dropped 2 bases, with 9 bases sitting between them. The CDR3 is made up of 14 amino acids. The CDR3 loop reads CASSLGGPTYEQYF. The CDR3 bases are TGTGCCAGCAGCTTAGGTGGCCCGACCTACGAGCAGTACTTC.

The rearrangement joins TRBV7-9 to TRBJ2-2; 11 nucleotides line up with TRBD1. Looked up from germline, CDR1 is SEHNR and CDR2 is FQNEAQ (reference sequence). Trimming removed 8 bases from V and 7 bases from J; junction bases left unmatched: 9. This CDR3 is built from 15 residues. CDR3 nucleotide sequence: TGTGCCAGCCCTACGGGACAGGGGGAAGTCGGGGAGCTGTTTTTT. It specifies CASPTGQGEVGELFF.

This chain joins TRBV7-6 and TRBJ2-7, with D perhaps matching TRBD1 or TRBD2 (5 bases each). CDR1 SGHVS and CDR2 FNYEAQ come from the germline V gene. The CDR3 covers 15 residues. V lost 4 bases to trimming and J lost 7 bases, with 20 bases between them. DNA for the CDR3: TGTGCCAGCAGCTCCTTGGGTGGCGGTTGGGGGGAGCAGTACTTC. Encoded protein: CASSSLGGGWGEQYF.

The chain combines TRBV7-9 with TRBJ2-5; TRBD1 matches at 10 bases. The tail of the sequence fits TRBJ2-7 better, so the J call may be wrong. CDR3 length: 15 residues. The V gene's germline CDR1 is SEHNR and CDR2 FQNEAQ (reference sequence). CDR3 region: CASSAPGQGPHEQYF. In nucleotides, the CDR3 is TGTGCCAGCAGCGCTCCGGGACAGGGGCCCCACGAGCAGTACTTC.

The V and J genes are TRBV7-3 and TRBJ1-1; D not certain. Trimming took 2 bases from V and 1 from J, leaving 8 bases between them. This CDR3 spans 14 amino acids. Germline CDR1 and CDR2: SGHTA and FQGTGA. The CDR3 DNA is TGTGCCAGCAGCTTAGGTCCCACGAACACTGAAGCTTTCTTT. It codes for CASSLGPTNTEAFF.

CDR3: CASSHPGLAGPTDYNEQFF. DNA for the CDR3: TGTGCCAGCAGCCATCCGGGACTAGCGGGGCCTACCGACTACAATGAGCAGTTCTTC. The rearrangement uses TRBV7-8 and TRBJ2-1, with 13 bases lining up with TRBD2. V gave up 5 bases and J gave up 3 bases; unmatched junction bases: 13. Germline V gives CDR1 SGHVS, CDR2 FQNEAQ. This CDR3 is built from 19 residues.

The gene calls are TRBV7-9 and TRBJ2-7; TRBD1 agrees at 7 bases. Looked up from germline, CDR1 is SEHNR and CDR2 is FQNEAQ (reference sequence). The trim removed 4 bases at V and 3 bases at J, leaving 6 bases unmatched. The CDR3 is 14 residues long. The CDR3 reads CASSSGQAYYEQYF. The CDR3 coding sequence is TGTGCCAGCAGCTCCGGACAGGCGTACTACGAGCAGTACTTC.

The rearrangement uses TRBV7-9 and TRBJ2-1, with D maybe TRBD2 (5 bases). Germline-derived CDR1 and CDR2 are SEHNR and FQNEAQ (reference sequence). V gave up 5 bases and J gave up 12 bases, with 23 bases separating them. The CDR3 loop spans 15 amino acids. CDR3 sequence reads: CASSDSEVIEFGQFF. Here the CDR3 DNA reads TGTGCCAGCAGCGATTCGGAGGTTATCGAGTTTGGGCAGTTCTTC.

This chain connects TRBV28 to TRBJ2-4; a weak D match, TRBD1 (6 bases). The CDR3 extends over 14 amino acids. The V and J ends lost 3 bases and 5 bases respectively, with 11 bases between them. Germline V gene sequence: CDR1 MDHEN, CDR2 SYDVKM. The CDR3 nucleotides are TGTGCCAGCAGTTTCCGGGCAGGGGAAAACATTCAGTACTTC. This sequence encodes CASSFRAGENIQYF. The full variable domain, with the rest looked up from reference TRBV28 and TRBJ2-4, is DVKVTQSSRYLVKRTGEKVFLECVQDMDHENMFWYRQDPGLGLRLIYFSYDVKMKEKGDIPEGYSVSREKKERFSLILESASTNQTSMYLCASSFRAGENIQYFGAGTRLSVL.

The chain has TRBV14 and TRBJ2-1, with D tentatively TRBD1 or TRBD2 (5 bases each). V lost 6 bases to trimming and J lost 3 bases, with 12 bases between them. CDR1 and CDR2 (germline): SGHDN, FVKESK. The CDR3 is made up of 14 amino acids. In DNA form, the CDR3 reads TGTGCCAGCAGACGGGACGACCTCTACAATGAGCAGTTCTTC. It is translated as CASRRDDLYNEQFF.

V and J are TRBV7-6 and TRBJ2-5, with TRBD2 matching 8 bases. The V gene's germline CDR1 is SGHVS and CDR2 FNYEAQ. There are 15 residues in the CDR3. The V gene end was trimmed by 5 bases and the J gene end by 5 bases; junction bases not matched to a gene: 10. The CDR3 nucleotides read TGTGCCAGCAGCCCCGTGCGGGGGGCGAAGGAGACCCAGTACTTC. Its translation: CASSPVRGAKETQYF.

This clone appeared a single time. This chain connects TRBV27 to TRBJ2-7, with D possibly being TRBD2 (5 bases). V dropped 6 bases and J dropped 1 base, with 19 bases sitting between them. This CDR3 is 16 amino acids long. The germline V gene encodes CDR1 MNHEY and CDR2 SMNVEV (reference sequence). The CDR3 is CASSPSPGRVSYEQYF. The CDR3 nucleotides are TGTGCCAGCAGCCCTTCCCCGGGAAGGGTGTCCTACGAGCAGTACTTC.

V usage is TRBV2 and J usage is TRBJ2-3; no firm D call. The CDR3 runs 12 residues. The V gene lost 10 bases and the J gene lost 1 base, with 9 bases spanning the gap. CDR1 and CDR2 from the germline V gene are SNHLY and FYNNEI. The CDR3 loop reads CATQHGTDTQYF. DNA of the CDR3: TGTGCCACCCAACACGGCACAGATACGCAGTATTTT.

The chain recombines TRBV10-3 with TRBJ2-1; D perhaps matches TRBD2 (5 bases). Deletions cut 10 bases from V and 5 bases from J, with 18 bases between. Germline loops: CDR1 ENHRY, CDR2 SYGVKD. This CDR3 is 14 amino acids long. CDR3 sequence (DNA): TGTGCCACCGAAGTAGGAGGTCCACACAATGAGCAGTTCTTC. It specifies CATEVGGPHNEQFF.

The CDR3 here is CAWSAAGGTDTQYF. The CDR3 DNA is TGTGCCTGGAGTGCAGCGGGGGGCACAGATACGCAGTATTTT. The rearrangement links TRBV30 to TRBJ2-3; 8 bases line up with TRBD2. This CDR3 is built from 14 residues. In germline, CDR1 is GTSNPN, CDR2 SVGIG (reference sequence). V was clipped by 1 base and J by 1 base; unmatched bases: 1.

The chain recombines TRBV28 with TRBJ2-3; 9 bases agree with TRBD2. Germline V gene lookup returns CDR1 MDHEN and CDR2 SYDVKM. Trimming cost V 4 bases and J 6 bases; bases outside gene matches: 14. The CDR3 has 17 residues. The CDR3 region has the DNA TGTGCCAGCAGTTCCTACACTCAGGGGACTAGCAGGGATACGCAGTATTTT. Translating gives CASSSYTQGTSRDTQYF.

The chain joins TRBV15 to TRBJ2-1, with a possible D match to TRBD2 (5 bases). CDR1 is LNHNV and CDR2 is YYDKDF in the germline V gene (reference sequence). Trimming removed 9 bases from V and 2 bases from J, with 11 bases in between. This CDR3 contains 13 residues. This CDR3 is CATGADTYNEQFF. CDR3 sequence (DNA): TGTGCCACTGGAGCGGATACCTACAATGAGCAGTTCTTC.

The CDR3 DNA reads TGTGCCAGCAGTTTAGGGAGCTCCTACAATGAGCAGTTCTTC. Translated: CASSLGSSYNEQFF. V is TRBV27 and J is TRBJ2-1, with D tentatively TRBD2 (5 bases). Trimming took off 2 bases at V and 0 bases at J, with 5 bases between the two ends. This CDR3 contains 14 residues. Per germline, CDR1 MNHEY and CDR2 SMNVEV (reference sequence).

This clone has only one observation. The genes are TRBV28 and TRBJ2-4, with D possibly being TRBD1 (6 bases). Germline-derived CDR1 and CDR2 are MDHEN and SYDVKM. Trimming shortened V by 5 bases and J by 1 base, and 15 bases separated the two germline ends. The CDR3 consists of 16 residues. CDR3 nucleotide sequence: TGTGCCAGCAGTCCCTTATATCAGGGGGCCAAAAACATTCAGTACTTC. Protein product: CASSPLYQGAKNIQYF.

This clone was recorded only once. The rearrangement joins TRBV7-9 to TRBJ2-5; D gene unclear. Trimming took 5 bases from V and 4 from J, leaving 11 bases between them. Germline values: CDR1 SEHNR, CDR2 FQNEAQ (reference sequence). The CDR3 is 13 amino acids. The CDR3 DNA reads TGTGCCAGCAGCCACTCCCTGGGAGAGACCCAGTACTTC. Amino acid sequence: CASSHSLGETQYF. The variable domain in full, with the rest retrieved from reference TRBV7-9 and TRBJ2-5, is DTGVSQNPRHKITKRGQNVTFRCDPISEHNRLYWYRQTLGQGPEFLTYFQNEAQLEKSRLLSDRFSAERPKGSFSTLEIQRTEQGDSAMYLCASSHSLGETQYFGPGTRLLVL.

This chain joins TRBV29-1 and TRBJ2-7; D is ambiguous. V gave up 0 bases and J gave up 7 bases, with 16 bases separating them. CDR3 size: 14 residues. Germline V gene lookup returns CDR1 SQVTM and CDR2 ANQGSEA. The CDR3 reads CSVEEVGRQLEQYF. The CDR3 bases are TGCAGCGTTGAAGAGGTAGGCAGGCAGTTGGAGCAGTACTTC.

This chain links TRBV7-9 with TRBJ2-5, with D maybe TRBD1 (6 bases). This CDR3 region has 15 residues. V dropped 2 bases and J dropped 0 bases, with 10 bases sitting between them. Germline V gene sequence: CDR1 SEHNR, CDR2 FQNEAQ (reference sequence). CDR3 protein: CASSLPSGDQETQYF. For the CDR3, the DNA is TGTGCCAGCAGCTTACCTTCAGGGGACCAAGAGACCCAGTACTTC.

The chain employs TRBV7-2 and TRBJ2-3; D call uncertain. The CDR3 covers 13 residues. V lost 5 bases and J 3 bases, leaving 9 bases between the germline ends. Germline lookup yields CDR1 SGHTA and CDR2 FQGNSA. Here the CDR3 DNA reads TGTGCCAGCAGCCTGGACCCTACAGATACGCAGTATTTT. Protein sequence: CASSLDPTDTQYF.

In DNA, the CDR3 is TGTGCCAGCAGTTTATTAGCATTGGATGTGGCCAAAAACATTCAGTACTTC. Protein sequence: CASSLLALDVAKNIQYF. The chain is built from TRBV27 and TRBJ2-4, with no clear D. Germline V CDR1 and CDR2: MNHEY, SMNVEV (reference sequence). There are 17 residues in the CDR3. The ends were cut back, 1 base at V and 1 base at J, with 14 bases in the middle.

The gene calls are TRBV10-3 and TRBJ2-7; 16 bases fit TRBD2. Germline lookup yields CDR1 ENHRY and CDR2 SYGVKD. The CDR3 loop spans 18 amino acids. V shed 0 bases and J 0 bases; nucleotides not matched to a gene: 2. The CDR3 is CAISESGLAGGHSYEQYF. The DNA of the CDR3 is TGTGCCATCAGTGAGTCGGGACTAGCGGGGGGGCACTCCTACGAGCAGTACTTC.